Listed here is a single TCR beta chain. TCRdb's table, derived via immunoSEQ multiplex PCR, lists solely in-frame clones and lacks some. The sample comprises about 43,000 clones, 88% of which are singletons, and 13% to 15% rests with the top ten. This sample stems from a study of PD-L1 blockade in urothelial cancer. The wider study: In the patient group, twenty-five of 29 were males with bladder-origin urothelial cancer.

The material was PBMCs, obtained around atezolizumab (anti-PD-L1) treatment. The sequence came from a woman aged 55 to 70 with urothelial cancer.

The CDR3 region is CASSETSGRYNEQFF. For the CDR3, the DNA is TGTGCCAGTAGTGAGACTAGCGGGAGATACAATGAGCAGTTCTTC. V is TRBV19 and J is TRBJ2-1; 12 positions agree with TRBD2. J lost 4 bases, V lost 5 bases, and 3 bases had no gene match. The CDR3 is made up of 15 amino acids. Germline CDR1 is LNHDA and CDR2 is SQIVND (reference sequence).